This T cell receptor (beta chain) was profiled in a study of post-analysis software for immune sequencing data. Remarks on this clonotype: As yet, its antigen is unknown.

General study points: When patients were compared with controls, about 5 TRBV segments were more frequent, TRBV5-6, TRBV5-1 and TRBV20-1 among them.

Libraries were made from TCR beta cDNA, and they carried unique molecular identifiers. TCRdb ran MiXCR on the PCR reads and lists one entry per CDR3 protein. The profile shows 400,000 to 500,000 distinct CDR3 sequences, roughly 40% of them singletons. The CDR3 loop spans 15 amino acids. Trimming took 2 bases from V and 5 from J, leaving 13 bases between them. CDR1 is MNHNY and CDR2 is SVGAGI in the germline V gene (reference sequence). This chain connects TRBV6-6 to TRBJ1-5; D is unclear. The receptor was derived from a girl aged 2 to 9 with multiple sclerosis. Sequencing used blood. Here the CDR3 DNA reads TGTGCCAGCAGTTACGAATCAGCGGAAGATCAGCCCCAGCATTTT. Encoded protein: CASSYESAEDQPQHF.